Detailed here is one T cell receptor beta chain. This specimen comes from a study of blood T cell repertoires in COVID-19. Data came from immunoSEQ multiplex PCR; TCRdb stores just in-frame clones and leaves some out. The sample records about 140,000 clones, approximately 88% being singletons. The sequenced material came from peripheral blood. This TCR came from a man in his 70s with acute or convalescent COVID-19.

The CDR3 nucleotides are TGCGCCAGCAGGGACAGCTCTAATGAAAAACTGTTTTTT. Encoded protein: CASRDSSNEKLFF. The chain uses TRBV5-1 and TRBJ1-4; possibly TRBD1 for D (6 bases). V was cut by 5 bases and J by 3 bases, with 8 bases left in between. Germline V gives CDR1 SGHRS, CDR2 YFSETQ. The CDR3 is made up of 13 amino acids.